A selection of T cell receptor beta chains follows, all from one sample in a study of Ad26.COV2.S vaccination and SARS-CoV-2 variants. Sequencing was performed with immunoSEQ multiplex PCR; in TCRdb, only in-frame clones are kept and a portion is missing. The data contain 350,000 to 600,000 clones, about 89% of them singletons. This material consisted of peripheral blood, taken in a trial of Ad26.COV2.S vaccine versus placebo. The receptors shown here come from a person aged 18 to 65 who received the Ad26.COV2.S COVID-19 vaccine or a placebo. CDR3s include the opening cysteine and the closing phenylalanine or tryptophan. The order of the fields is clone size, J gene, V gene, D gene, CDR3 DNA, CDR3 protein. A D gene is named only where the DNA matches it firmly. Not all rows give a size; the values are once, few, many and, for expanded clones, a class.

NA | TRBJ2-1 | TRBV6-5 | NA | TGTGCCAGCAGCCGCTCGCAGGTATCCTACAATGAGCAGTTCTTC | CASSRSQVSYNEQFF
NA | TRBJ1-3 | TRBV28 | NA | TGTGCCGTAAGTTCGCTACCTGGAAACACCATATATTTT | CAVSSLPGNTIYF
NA | TRBJ1-1 | TRBV29-1 | NA | TGCAGCGTTGATCCCGTAACTGAAGCTTTCTTT | CSVDPVTEAFF
once | TRBJ1-2 | TRBV5-1 | NA | TGCGCCAGCAGGGAGGACTATGGCTACACCTTC | CASREDYGYTF
NA | TRBJ1-1 | TRBV19 | NA | TGTGCCAGTAGTAGTGTGTCTTGGGGACTGAACACTGAAGCTTTCTTT | CASSSVSWGLNTEAFF
NA | TRBJ2-1 | TRBV10-2 | TRBD2 | TGCGCCAGCAGTGAGTCGAGCGTAGCGGGCTCCTACAATGAGCAGTTCTTC | CASSESSVAGSYNEQFF
NA | TRBJ1-1 | TRBV7-8 | TRBD1 | TGTGCCAGCAGCTTTGACAAGACAGGGGGCTTCCTGGGCCCTGAAGCTTTCTTT | CASSFDKTGGFLGPEAFF
NA | TRBJ2-1 | TRBV4-1 | NA | TGCGCCAGCAGCCAAGATCCTGAGCGGACTTACAATGAGCAGTTCTTC | CASSQDPERTYNEQFF
NA | TRBJ1-6 | TRBV28 | NA | TGTGCCAGCAGTTTAGTGGTCTCCGGTTCACCCCTCCACTTT | CASSLVVSGSPLHF
NA | TRBJ1-2 | TRBV6-5 | NA | TGTGCCAGCAGTACAGATGGGCTGCTTCTGAACTATCACACCTTC | CASSTDGLLLNYHTF
NA | TRBJ1-2 | TRBV9 | NA | TGTGCCAGCAGCGGAGTGGCGGGGTACTATGGCTACACCTTC | CASSGVAGYYGYTF
NA | TRBJ2-7 | TRBV9 | NA | TGTGCCAGCAGCGACCCTAGTGGCGAGCAGTACTTC | CASSDPSGEQYF
NA | TRBJ2-1 | TRBV14 | NA | TGTGCCAGCAGCCAAGGGTGGGCGTCCTACAATGAGCAGTTCTTC | CASSQGWASYNEQFF
NA | TRBJ2-7 | TRBV3-1/TRBV3-2 | TRBD1 | TGTGCCAGCAGCCAATACAGGGGTCGAATCTACGAGCAGTACTTC | CASSQYRGRIYEQYF
NA | TRBJ1-2 | TRBV18 | NA | TGTGCCAGCTCACCACTCAGGGAGAAAGGCTACACCTTC | CASSPLREKGYTF
NA | TRBJ2-3 | TRBV29-1 | NA | TGCAGCGTTGAAGATGCTCAAGGGGCTACGGCCACAGATACGCAGTATTTT | CSVEDAQGATATDTQYF
NA | TRBJ2-5 | TRBV28 | NA | TGTGCCAGCAGTTTGGCTGGCAACCAAGAGACCCAGTACTTC | CASSLAGNQETQYF
NA | TRBJ2-7 | TRBV28 | NA | TGTGCCAGCAGTTTGGTGGACCGTCAGCACGAGCAGTACTTC | CASSLVDRQHEQYF
NA | TRBJ2-1 | TRBV24-1 | TRBD2 | TGTGCCACCAGTGACCCCGGGACTAGCGCGGATGAGCAGTTCTTC | CATSDPGTSADEQFF
NA | TRBJ1-2 | TRBV6-1 | NA | TGTGCCAGCAGTGAAGTGGGATTCCATTACACCTTC | CASSEVGFHYTF
NA | TRBJ2-2 | TRBV3-1/TRBV3-2 | NA | TGTGCCAGTAGTCGAGGGGGCACCGGGGAGCTGTTTTTT | CASSRGGTGELFF
NA | TRBJ1-5 | TRBV2 | TRBD1 | TGTGCCAGCGGCCGGGGACAGACCTATAGCAATCAGCCCCAGCATTTT | CASGRGQTYSNQPQHF
few | TRBJ2-2 | TRBV7-9 | TRBD1 | TGTGCCAGCAGCTTTGGGACAGGGTCTACCGGGGAGCTGTTTTTT | CASSFGTGSTGELFF
NA | TRBJ2-1 | TRBV12-3/TRBV12-4 | NA | TGTGCCAGCAGCTTGGCTGGAATGGTGCAGTTCTTC | CASSLAGMVQFF
NA | TRBJ2-1 | TRBV29-1 | TRBD2 | TGCAGCGTTCAGAGTAGCGGGAGGGCCGGAGAGCAGTTCTTC | CSVQSSGRAGEQFF
NA | TRBJ2-3 | TRBV27 | NA | TGTGCCAGCAGGGAACGCACAGATACGCAGTATTTT | CASRERTDTQYF
NA | TRBJ2-2 | TRBV5-6 | NA | TGTGCCAGCAGCTTGGATTTGTTCGGTCCCGGGGAGCTGTTTTTT | CASSLDLFGPGELFF
NA | TRBJ1-4 | TRBV27 | TRBD1 | TGTGCCAGCAGCGACAGGGCCGAAAAACTGTTTTTT | CASSDRAEKLFF
NA | TRBJ1-6 | TRBV19 | NA | TGTGCCAGTCAGTCCGGGACCTATAATTCACCCCTCCACTTT | CASQSGTYNSPLHF
NA | TRBJ1-4 | TRBV5-6 | NA | TGTGCCAGCAGCTTTAAAGGGTCCGGACAAGAAAAACTGTTTTTT | CASSFKGSGQEKLFF
NA | TRBJ1-1 | TRBV6-1 | NA | TGTGCCAGCAGTGAGCCTGGGACCGCAACTGAAGCTTTCTTT | CASSEPGTATEAFF
NA | TRBJ2-1 | TRBV6-2/TRBV6-3 | TRBD2 | TGTGCCAGCAGCCCTATCCTAGCGGGGGCCTACAATGAGCAGTTCTTC | CASSPILAGAYNEQFF
NA | TRBJ2-1 | TRBV27 | TRBD2 | TGTGCCAGCAGTTTGGCTAGCGGGAGGGCCACAGATGAGCAGTTCTTC | CASSLASGRATDEQFF
NA | TRBJ2-7 | TRBV25-1 | NA | TGTGCCAGCAGTGACAGCTACGAGCAGTACTTC | CASSDSYEQYF
once | TRBJ1-4 | TRBV7-2 | NA | TGTGCCAGCAGCTCAACTTCCCGCACCACTAATGAAAAACTGTTTTTT | CASSSTSRTTNEKLFF
NA | TRBJ2-5 | TRBV7-9 | NA | TGTGCCAGCAGCCCACCCCGGCGAGTCCTGCAGACCCAGTACTTC | CASSPPRRVLQTQYF
few | TRBJ2-5 | TRBV6-2/TRBV6-3 | NA | TGTGCCAGCAGTTACTCAGGGCTAAAAGAGACCCAGTACTTC | CASSYSGLKETQYF
NA | TRBJ2-7 | TRBV18 | TRBD1 | TGTGCCAGCTCCCCTCTAGGGGACAGTAACTACGAGCAGTACTTC | CASSPLGDSNYEQYF
NA | TRBJ1-1 | TRBV27 | NA | TGTGCCAGCAGTTCCCGAGGAGAGGAAGCTTTCTTT | CASSSRGEEAFF
NA | TRBJ1-4 | TRBV7-9 | NA | TGTGCCAGCAGCTTAGATCCTTCTGAACTGTTTTTT | CASSLDPSELFF
NA | TRBJ2-7 | TRBV10-2 | TRBD2 | TGCGCCAGCAGGCATGCTAGCGGGAGATCCTACGAGCAGTACTTC | CASRHASGRSYEQYF
NA | TRBJ2-7 | TRBV4-1 | NA | TGCGCCAGCAGCCAAGATCAAAAGGCAGGGCGAGGATACGAGCAGTACTTC | CASSQDQKAGRGYEQYF
NA | TRBJ2-7 | TRBV12-3/TRBV12-4 | TRBD2 | TGTGCCAGCAGTTATCGGGGGGGCTACGAGCAGTACTTC | CASSYRGGYEQYF
NA | TRBJ1-1 | TRBV7-9 | NA | TGTGCCAGCAGCTTACCCAGCTCCGGGAACACTGAAGCTTTCTTT | CASSLPSSGNTEAFF
NA | TRBJ2-5 | TRBV19 | NA | TGTGCCAGTAGTATCCGCAGGGGGAGGGAGACCCAGTACTTC | CASSIRRGRETQYF
NA | TRBJ2-7 | TRBV6-2/TRBV6-3 | TRBD1 | TGTGCCAGCAGTCAGACAGGGAACGAGCAGTACTTC | CASSQTGNEQYF
NA | TRBJ2-1 | TRBV7-9 | TRBD1 | TGTGCCAGCAGCACCACCCGCGGACAGGGGGGCAATGATGAGCAGTTCTTC | CASSTTRGQGGNDEQFF
NA | TRBJ2-3 | TRBV9 | NA | TGTGCCAGCAGCGTAGCTTTAGCGGATACGCAGTATTTT | CASSVALADTQYF
NA | TRBJ2-1 | TRBV18 | TRBD2 | TGTGCCAGCTCACCACCCAACACCGGACTAGCGGGAGGAAACAATGAGCAGTTCTTC | CASSPPNTGLAGGNNEQFF
NA | TRBJ2-3 | TRBV19 | TRBD2 | TGTGCCAGTAGTACCTTAGCGGGAGGCAAAGATACGCAGTATTTT | CASSTLAGGKDTQYF
NA | TRBJ1-1 | TRBV12-3/TRBV12-4 | NA | TGTGCCAGCATCGAGAGGGGGACTGAAGCTTTCTTT | CASIERGTEAFF
NA | TRBJ2-1 | TRBV28 | TRBD2 | TGTGCGGCGGGACTAGCCAATGAGCAGTTCTTC | CAAGLANEQFF
NA | TRBJ2-2 | TRBV27 | NA | TGTGCCAGCAGTTTTAGCGTCGGGACGGGAAACACCGGGGAGCTGTTTTTT | CASSFSVGTGNTGELFF
NA | TRBJ2-3 | TRBV6-1 | TRBD1 | TGTGCCAGCAGTGAAGCGTCGGGACAGGGGCACACAGATACGCAGTATTTT | CASSEASGQGHTDTQYF
few | TRBJ2-7 | TRBV19 | NA | TGTGCCAGTAGTTATGGATCAGGTTCGACCTACGAGCAGTACTTC | CASSYGSGSTYEQYF
NA | TRBJ2-5 | TRBV28 | NA | TGTGCCAGCAGTATGACAGGCGGAGGGGAGACCCAGTACTTC | CASSMTGGGETQYF
NA | TRBJ1-1 | TRBV18 | NA | TGTGCCAGCTCACCGACAGACTACACTGAAGCTTTCTTT | CASSPTDYTEAFF
once | TRBJ1-1 | TRBV5-4 | NA | TGTGCCAGCAGCTTGCCGACACAAATGAACACTGAAGCTTTCTTT | CASSLPTQMNTEAFF